Listed below are T cell receptor beta chains from one sample, sequenced in a study of blood T cell repertoires in COVID-19. Profiled with immunoSEQ multiplex PCR; TCRdb holds only in-frame clones, not every one. Among some 60,000 clones listed, approximately 85% were seen once. Sequenced: peripheral blood. The receptor set was obtained from a human donor in a cohort sampled during active COVID-19. Both conserved end residues are part of each CDR3. A D gene is named only where the DNA matches it firmly. Where a row states a size, it is once, few, many or the class of an expanded clone; other rows omit it.

v_call	clone_size	d_call	j_call	cdr3_nt	cdr3_aa
TRBV12-3/TRBV12-4	once	.	TRBJ1-1	TGTGCCAGCAGTTTAGTGGCAGGGGAAGCTTTCTTT	CASSLVAGEAFF
TRBV7-2	.	TRBD1	TRBJ1-4	TGTGCCAGCAGCTTAGGTGGGACAGCTAATGAAAAACTGTTTTTT	CASSLGGTANEKLFF
TRBV3-1/TRBV3-2	.	TRBD1	TRBJ2-3	TGTGCCAGCAGCCAAAAGTACAGGACAGGGAGCACAGATACGCAGTATTTT	CASSQKYRTGSTDTQYF
TRBV20-1	.	TRBD1	TRBJ1-5	TGCAGTGCTAGTCGGACAGGGGCGAGCAATCAGCCCCAGCATTTT	CSASRTGASNQPQHF
TRBV4-1	.	.	TRBJ1-6	TGCGCCAGCAGCCATGGCCGGACAGATAGTTCACCCCTCCACTTT	CASSHGRTDSSPLHF
TRBV18	.	.	TRBJ1-1	TGTGCCAGCTCACCACCATTCATGAACACTGAAGCTTTCTTT	CASSPPFMNTEAFF
TRBV24-1	.	TRBD2	TRBJ2-7	TGTGCCACCAGAGTGGCACTAGCGGCCCGGCTGAGGTACGAGCAGTACTTC	CATRVALAARLRYEQYF
TRBV6-5	.	.	TRBJ1-1	TGTGCCAGTGGGGAGGGGAACACTGAAGCTTTCTTT	CASGEGNTEAFF
TRBV7-2	.	.	TRBJ1-5	TGTGCCAGCCAGGATAGCAATCAGCCCCAGCATTTT	CASQDSNQPQHF
TRBV7-9	.	TRBD2	TRBJ2-7	TGTGCCAGCAGCTTAAGCGGGGCGGGCGAGCAGTACTTC	CASSLSGAGEQYF
TRBV7-3	.	.	TRBJ2-1	TGTGCCAGCAGCTCGGACAATTACAATGAGCAGTTCTTC	CASSSDNYNEQFF
TRBV10-3	.	.	TRBJ2-7	TGTGCCATCAGCTCGACTACAAGAAGTGTTAGCTTCGACGAGCAGTACTTC	CAISSTTRSVSFDEQYF
TRBV7-2	once	.	TRBJ1-1	TGTGCCAGCAGCTTAGGGGGGACTATGAACACTGAAGCTTTCTTT	CASSLGGTMNTEAFF
TRBV29-1	.	.	TRBJ2-6	TGCAGCGTTGAGAAGGGGCAGGGGGCCAACGTCCTGACTTTC	CSVEKGQGANVLTF
TRBV5-1	.	.	TRBJ1-5	TGCGCCAGCAGCTTGGGCCCAGGGGACGGGCAGCCCCAGCATTTT	CASSLGPGDGQPQHF
TRBV7-9	.	.	TRBJ2-3	TGTGCCAGCAGCTTAGCGGGGGGGCGAGATACGCAGTATTTT	CASSLAGGRDTQYF
TRBV11-2	few	.	TRBJ1-5	TGTGCCAGCAGCCACACATATTGCAATCAGCCCCAGCATTTT	CASSHTYCNQPQHF
TRBV7-2	.	TRBD2	TRBJ2-2	TGTGCCAGCAGGGTGAGGTCAGCGGGGGTGATCACCGGGGAGCTGTTTTTT	CASRVRSAGVITGELFF
TRBV6-6	.	TRBD1	TRBJ1-4	TGTGCCAGCAGTCGTGGGACAGGGACTAATGAAAAACTGTTTTTT	CASSRGTGTNEKLFF
TRBV4-1	once	TRBD1	TRBJ2-3	TGCGCCAGCAGCCCCGTCCCGGGACAGGGGGCTACCGATACGCAGTATTTT	CASSPVPGQGATDTQYF
TRBV4-3	once	.	TRBJ2-5	TGCGCCAGCAGCCAGATCGGAGGCCAAGAGACCCAGTACTTC	CASSQIGGQETQYF
TRBV6-5	.	.	TRBJ2-7	TGTGCCAGCAGCGACCCTAGGTTGTCCTACGAGCAGTACTTC	CASSDPRLSYEQYF
TRBV11-2	.	TRBD2	TRBJ2-1	TGTGCCAGCAGCTTAGGAAAGCGGGGGCCCTACAATGAGCAGTTCTTC	CASSLGKRGPYNEQFF
TRBV9	.	TRBD1	TRBJ2-2	TGTGCCAGCAGCGTAGAGGACAGGAGCACCGGGGAGCTGTTTTTT	CASSVEDRSTGELFF
TRBV5-5	.	.	TRBJ1-1	TGTGCCAGCAGCTCCGGCGGGGGCCTCGGAGCTTTCTTT	CASSSGGGLGAFF
TRBV7-2	.	TRBD1	TRBJ1-1	TGTGCCAGCAGTCCTCCCGGGACAGGGGTAACTGAAGCTTTCTTT	CASSPPGTGVTEAFF
TRBV7-3	.	TRBD2	TRBJ2-3	TGTGCCAGCAGTTTTAGCGGGGAGAGCACAGATACGCAGTATTTT	CASSFSGESTDTQYF
TRBV4-3	.	.	TRBJ2-3	TGCGCCAGCAGCCAAGCTGCTCCCGAGACGCAGTATTTT	CASSQAAPETQYF